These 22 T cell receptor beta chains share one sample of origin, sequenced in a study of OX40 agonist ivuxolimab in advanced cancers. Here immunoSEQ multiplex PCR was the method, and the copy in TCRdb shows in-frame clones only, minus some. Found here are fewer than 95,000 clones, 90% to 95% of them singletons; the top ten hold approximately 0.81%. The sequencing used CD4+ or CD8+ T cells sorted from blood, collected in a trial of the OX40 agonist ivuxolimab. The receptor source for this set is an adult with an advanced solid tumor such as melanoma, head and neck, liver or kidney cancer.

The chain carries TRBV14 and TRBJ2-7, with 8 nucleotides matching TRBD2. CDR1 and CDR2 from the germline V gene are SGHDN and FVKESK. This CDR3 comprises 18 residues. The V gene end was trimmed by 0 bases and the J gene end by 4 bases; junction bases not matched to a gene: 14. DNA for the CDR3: TGTGCCAGCAGCCAAGAAAAGGGACTAGGCGGGAGGTTATACGAGCAGTACTTC. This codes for CASSQEKGLGGRLYEQYF.

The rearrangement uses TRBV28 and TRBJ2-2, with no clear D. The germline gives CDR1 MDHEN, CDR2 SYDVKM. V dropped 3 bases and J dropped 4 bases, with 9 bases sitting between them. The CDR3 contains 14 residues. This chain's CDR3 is CASSFEDFTGELFF. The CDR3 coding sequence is TGTGCCAGCAGTTTCGAGGATTTCACCGGGGAGCTGTTTTTT.

CDR3 nucleotide sequence: TGCAGCGTTGGTGCCGGGAGAGAGACCCAGTACTTC. Its translation is CSVGAGRETQYF. The V call is TRBV29-1, the J call TRBJ2-5, with D possibly being TRBD2 (6 bases). The CDR3 has 12 amino acids. CDR1 SQVTM and CDR2 ANQGSEA come from the germline V gene. V was cut by 4 bases and J by 4 bases, with 10 bases left in between.

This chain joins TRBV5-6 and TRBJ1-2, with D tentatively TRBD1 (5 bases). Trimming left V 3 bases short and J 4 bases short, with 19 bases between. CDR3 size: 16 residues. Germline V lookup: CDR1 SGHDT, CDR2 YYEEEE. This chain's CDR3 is CASSWGTFRNFYGYTF. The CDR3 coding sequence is TGTGCCAGCAGCTGGGGGACCTTCCGAAATTTCTATGGCTACACCTTC.

CDR3 nucleotide sequence: TGTGCCAGCAGTTACAGGGTTGACTATGGCTACACCTTC. It specifies CASSYRVDYGYTF. This chain links TRBV9 with TRBJ1-2; tentatively, D is TRBD1 (6 bases). V was cut by 5 bases and J by 3 bases, with 11 bases left in between. The CDR3 has 13 amino acids. Germline V gene data show CDR1 as SGDLS and CDR2 as YYNGEE.

The CDR3 protein is CASSWGARGNTIYF. CDR3 bases: TGCGCCAGCAGCTGGGGGGCTCGCGGAAACACCATATATTTT. The rearrangement links TRBV5-1 to TRBJ1-3; D perhaps matches TRBD1 (6 bases). From germline, CDR1 is SGHRS and CDR2 YFSETQ. V was pared by 3 bases and J by 4 bases, with 11 bases between. The CDR3 contains 14 residues.

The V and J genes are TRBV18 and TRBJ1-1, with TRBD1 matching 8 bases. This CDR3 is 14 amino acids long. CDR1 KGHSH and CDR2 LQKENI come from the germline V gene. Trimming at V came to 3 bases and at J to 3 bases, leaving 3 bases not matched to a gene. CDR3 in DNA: TGTGCCAGCTCACCGCAACAGGGGGACACTGAAGCTTTCTTT. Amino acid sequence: CASSPQQGDTEAFF.

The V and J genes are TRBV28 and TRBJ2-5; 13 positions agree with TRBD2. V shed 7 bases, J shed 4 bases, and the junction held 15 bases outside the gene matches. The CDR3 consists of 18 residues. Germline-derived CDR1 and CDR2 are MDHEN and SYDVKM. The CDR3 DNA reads TGTGCCAGCACCCAACTAGCGGGAGGGCCTGGGATCGTAGAGACCCAGTACTTC. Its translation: CASTQLAGGPGIVETQYF.

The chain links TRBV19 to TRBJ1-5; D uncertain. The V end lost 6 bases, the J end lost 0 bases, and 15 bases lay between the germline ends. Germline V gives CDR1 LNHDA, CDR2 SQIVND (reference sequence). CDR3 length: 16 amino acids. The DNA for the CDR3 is TGTGCCAGTAGCCAAACCGGAGGTTATAGCAATCAGCCCCAGCATTTT. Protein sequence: CASSQTGGYSNQPQHF.

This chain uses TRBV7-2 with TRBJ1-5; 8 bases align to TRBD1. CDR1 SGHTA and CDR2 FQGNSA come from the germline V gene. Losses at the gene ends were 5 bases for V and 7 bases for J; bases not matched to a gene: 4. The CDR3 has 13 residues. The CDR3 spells CASSPDRVQPQHF. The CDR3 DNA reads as TGTGCCAGCAGCCCGGACAGGGTCCAGCCCCAGCATTTT.

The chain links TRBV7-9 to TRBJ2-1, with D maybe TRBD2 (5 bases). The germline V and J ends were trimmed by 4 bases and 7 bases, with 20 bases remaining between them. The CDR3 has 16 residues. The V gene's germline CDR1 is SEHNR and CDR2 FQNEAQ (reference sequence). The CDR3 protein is CASSWLQGGSINEQFF. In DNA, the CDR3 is TGTGCCAGCAGCTGGTTACAAGGTGGGAGTATAAATGAGCAGTTCTTC.

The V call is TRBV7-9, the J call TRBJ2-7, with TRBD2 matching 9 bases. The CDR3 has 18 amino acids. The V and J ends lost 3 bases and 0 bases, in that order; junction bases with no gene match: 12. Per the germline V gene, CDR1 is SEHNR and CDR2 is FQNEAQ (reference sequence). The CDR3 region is CASSFDSGSGRSSYEQYF. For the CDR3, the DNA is TGTGCCAGCAGCTTTGACTCCGGAAGCGGGAGGAGCTCCTACGAGCAGTACTTC.

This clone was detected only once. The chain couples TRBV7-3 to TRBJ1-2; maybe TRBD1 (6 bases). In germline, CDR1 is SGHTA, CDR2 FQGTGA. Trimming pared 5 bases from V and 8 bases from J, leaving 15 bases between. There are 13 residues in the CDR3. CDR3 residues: CASSETQGWGYTF. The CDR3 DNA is TGTGCCAGCAGCGAAACACAGGGCTGGGGCTACACCTTC.

The CDR3 loop is CASSLAGTPDYEQYF. In DNA, the CDR3 is TGTGCCAGCAGCTTAGCCGGGACCCCGGATTACGAGCAGTACTTC. The chain carries TRBV7-2 and TRBJ2-7; D is perhaps TRBD1 or TRBD2 (5 bases each). This CDR3 spans 15 amino acids. CDR1 and CDR2 from the germline V gene are SGHTA and FQGNSA. V gave up 0 bases and J gave up 4 bases, with 13 bases separating them.

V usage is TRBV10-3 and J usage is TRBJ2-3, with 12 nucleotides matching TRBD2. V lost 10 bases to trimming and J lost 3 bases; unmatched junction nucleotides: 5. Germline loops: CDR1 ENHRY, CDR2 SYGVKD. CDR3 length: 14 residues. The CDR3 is CATRLAGETDTQYF. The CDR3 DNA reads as TGTGCCACCCGACTAGCGGGAGAAACAGATACGCAGTATTTT.

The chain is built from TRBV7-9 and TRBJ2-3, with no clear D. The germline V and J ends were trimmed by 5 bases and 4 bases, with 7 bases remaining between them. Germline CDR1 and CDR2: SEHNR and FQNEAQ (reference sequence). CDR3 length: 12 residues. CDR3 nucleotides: TGTGCCAGCAGCCGGTCGGCAGATACGCAGTATTTT. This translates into CASSRSADTQYF.

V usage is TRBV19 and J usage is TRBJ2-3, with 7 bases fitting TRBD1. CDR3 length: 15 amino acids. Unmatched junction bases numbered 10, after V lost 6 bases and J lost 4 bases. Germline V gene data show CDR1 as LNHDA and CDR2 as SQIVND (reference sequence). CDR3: CASSLGQFVADTQYF. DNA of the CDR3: TGTGCCAGTAGCTTGGGACAGTTTGTCGCAGATACGCAGTATTTT.

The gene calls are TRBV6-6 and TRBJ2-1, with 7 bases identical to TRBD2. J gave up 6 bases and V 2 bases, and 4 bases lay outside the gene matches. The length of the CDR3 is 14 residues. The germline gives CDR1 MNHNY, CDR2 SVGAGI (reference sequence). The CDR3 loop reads CASSYAGERNEQFF. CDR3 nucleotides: TGTGCCAGCAGTTACGCGGGAGAACGCAATGAGCAGTTCTTC.

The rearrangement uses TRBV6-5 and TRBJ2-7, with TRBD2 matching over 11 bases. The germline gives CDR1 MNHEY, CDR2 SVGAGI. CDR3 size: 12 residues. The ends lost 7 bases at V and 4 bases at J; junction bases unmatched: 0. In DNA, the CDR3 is TGTGCCAGCACTAGCGGGAGGTACGAGCAGTACTTC. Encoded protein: CASTSGRYEQYF.

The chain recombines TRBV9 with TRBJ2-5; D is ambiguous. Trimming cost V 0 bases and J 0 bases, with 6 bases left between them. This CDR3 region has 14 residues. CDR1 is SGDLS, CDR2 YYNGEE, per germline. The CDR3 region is CASSVGGNQETQYF. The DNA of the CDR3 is TGTGCCAGCAGCGTAGGGGGTAACCAAGAGACCCAGTACTTC.

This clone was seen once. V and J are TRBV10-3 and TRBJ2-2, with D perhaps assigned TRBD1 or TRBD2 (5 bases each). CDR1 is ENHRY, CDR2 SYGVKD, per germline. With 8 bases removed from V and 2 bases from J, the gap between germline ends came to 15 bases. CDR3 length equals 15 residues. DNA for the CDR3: TGTGCCATCTCCGGGCAGGGACGTAACACCGGGGAGCTGTTTTTT. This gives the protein CAISGQGRNTGELFF.

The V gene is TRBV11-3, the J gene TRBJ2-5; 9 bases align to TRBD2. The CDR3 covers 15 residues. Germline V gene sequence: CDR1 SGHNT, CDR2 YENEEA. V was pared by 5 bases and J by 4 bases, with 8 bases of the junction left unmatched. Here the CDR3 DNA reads TGTGCCAGCAGCCTAGGCCCGACTAGCGGAGAGACCCAGTACTTC. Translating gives CASSLGPTSGETQYF.